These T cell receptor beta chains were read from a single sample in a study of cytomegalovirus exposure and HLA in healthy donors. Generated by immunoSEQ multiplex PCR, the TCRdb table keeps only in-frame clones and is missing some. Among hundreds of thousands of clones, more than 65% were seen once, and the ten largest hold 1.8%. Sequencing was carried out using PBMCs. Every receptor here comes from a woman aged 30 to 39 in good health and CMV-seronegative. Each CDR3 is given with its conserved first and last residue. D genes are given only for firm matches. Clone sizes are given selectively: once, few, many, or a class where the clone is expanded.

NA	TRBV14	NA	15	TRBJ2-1	TGTGCCAGCACCCAAGCCTCTCCCGGGGGTAATGAGCAGTTCTTC	CASTQASPGGNEQFF
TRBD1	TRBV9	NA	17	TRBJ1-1	TGTGCCAGCAGCCCACGTGCGCCTGACAGGGACGTCACTGAAGCTTTCTTT	CASSPRAPDRDVTEAFF
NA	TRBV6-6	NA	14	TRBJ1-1	TGTGCCAGCAGTAATTACTTCTCGCGGACTGAAGCTTTCTTT	CASSNYFSRTEAFF
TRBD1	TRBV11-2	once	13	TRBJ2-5	TGTGCCAGCAAGGGGACAGCCCAAGAGACCCAGTACTTC	CASKGTAQETQYF
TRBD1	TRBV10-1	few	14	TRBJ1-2	TGCGCCAGCAGCGGGGACAGGAGAGTCTATGGCTACACCTTC	CASSGDRRVYGYTF
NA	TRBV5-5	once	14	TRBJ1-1	TGTGCCAGCAGCTTGGCCGGGGGGGCTAATGAAGCTTTCTTT	CASSLAGGANEAFF
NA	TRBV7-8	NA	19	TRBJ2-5	TGTGCCAGCAGCTTAGTCTGGTGGAGGGAGGATCACAAGGGAGAGGCCCAGTACTTC	CASSLVWWREDHKGEAQYF
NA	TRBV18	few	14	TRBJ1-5	TGTGCCAGCTCACCATCCAGGGCCGATCAGCCCCAGCATTTT	CASSPSRADQPQHF
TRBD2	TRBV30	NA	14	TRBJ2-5	TGTGCCTGGAGCCCGGGACTAGCGGGAGAGACCCAGTACTTC	CAWSPGLAGETQYF
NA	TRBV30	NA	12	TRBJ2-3	TGTGCCTGGAGTCCCGGCACAGATACGCAGTATTTT	CAWSPGTDTQYF
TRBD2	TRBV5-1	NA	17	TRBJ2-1	TGCGCCAGCAGCTTGGAGGGACTAGCTATTCCCTACAATGAGCAGTTCTTC	CASSLEGLAIPYNEQFF
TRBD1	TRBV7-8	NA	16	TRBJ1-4	TGTGCCAGCAGCTTAGGGGGGGGACAGGGGAATGAAAAACTGTTTTTT	CASSLGGGQGNEKLFF
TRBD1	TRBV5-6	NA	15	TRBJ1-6	TGTGCCAGCAGCTTCTTCGGGACAGGGGCCTCACCCCTCCACTTT	CASSFFGTGASPLHF
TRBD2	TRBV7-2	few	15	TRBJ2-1	TGTGCCAGCAGCCGAGGGACTAGCGGAAACAATGAGCAGTTCTTC	CASSRGTSGNNEQFF
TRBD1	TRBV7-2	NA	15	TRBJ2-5	TGTGCCAGCAGGCCCAGGACAGGGGGCATCGAGACCCAGTACTTC	CASRPRTGGIETQYF
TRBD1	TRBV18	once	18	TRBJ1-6	TGTGCCAGCTCACCATTCAGTCTCCCGGGACAGGGCAACTCACCCCTCCACTTT	CASSPFSLPGQGNSPLHF
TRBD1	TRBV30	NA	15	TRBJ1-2	TGTGCCTGGAGTGCCAGGACAGGGGGCACCTATGGCTACACCTTC	CAWSARTGGTYGYTF
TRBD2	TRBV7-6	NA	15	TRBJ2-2	TGTGCCAGCAGCTTAAGTGTCCTAGCGGCCGAGGAGCTGTTTTTT	CASSLSVLAAEELFF
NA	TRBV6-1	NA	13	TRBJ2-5	TGTGCCAGCAGTGAATGGCGGGAAGAGACCCAGTACTTC	CASSEWREETQYF
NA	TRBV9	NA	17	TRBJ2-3	TGTGCCAGCAGCGTCGAACCGATTCAGGCGGGCGCAGATACGCAGTATTTT	CASSVEPIQAGADTQYF
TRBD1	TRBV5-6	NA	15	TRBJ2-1	TGTGCCAGCACCACAGGGGTCCTATTTATGAATGAGCAGTTCTTC	CASTTGVLFMNEQFF
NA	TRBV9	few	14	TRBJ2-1	TGTGCCAGCAGCGTACGGGGAGCCTTAGATGAGCAGTTCTTC	CASSVRGALDEQFF
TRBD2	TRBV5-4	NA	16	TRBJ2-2	TGTGCCAGCAGCCTAAAGCGGGAGAAGTTTACCGGGGAGCTGTTTTTT	CASSLKREKFTGELFF
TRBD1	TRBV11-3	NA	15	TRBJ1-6	TGTGCCAGCAGCTCCGGGACAGACCCTAATTCACCCCTCCACTTT	CASSSGTDPNSPLHF
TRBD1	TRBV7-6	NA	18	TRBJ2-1	TGTGCCAGCAGCAAAATCCCGGGACAGGGGGCTCAATACAATGAGCAGTTCTTC	CASSKIPGQGAQYNEQFF
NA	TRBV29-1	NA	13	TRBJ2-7	TGCAGCGTTGCGGCAGGGGTGACCTACGAGCAGTACTTC	CSVAAGVTYEQYF
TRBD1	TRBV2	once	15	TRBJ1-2	TGTGCCAGCAGTGATCTGACAGGGGGAAGCGGTGGCTACACCTTC	CASSDLTGGSGGYTF